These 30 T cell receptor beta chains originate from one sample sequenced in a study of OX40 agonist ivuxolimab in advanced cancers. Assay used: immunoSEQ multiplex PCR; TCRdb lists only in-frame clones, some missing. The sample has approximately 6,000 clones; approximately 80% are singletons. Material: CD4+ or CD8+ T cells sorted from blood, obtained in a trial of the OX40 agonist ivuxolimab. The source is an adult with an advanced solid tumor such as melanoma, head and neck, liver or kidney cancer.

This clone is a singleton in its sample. The CDR3 reads CATSRSGTGELFF. As DNA, the CDR3 is TGTGCCACCAGCAGATCAGGGACCGGGGAGCTGTTTTTT. The rearrangement joins TRBV15 to TRBJ2-2, with TRBD1 as a possible D gene (5 bases). V was shortened by 2 bases and J by 5 bases, with 6 bases between the two germline ends. In germline, CDR1 is LNHNV, CDR2 YYDKDF (reference sequence). The CDR3 has 13 amino acids.

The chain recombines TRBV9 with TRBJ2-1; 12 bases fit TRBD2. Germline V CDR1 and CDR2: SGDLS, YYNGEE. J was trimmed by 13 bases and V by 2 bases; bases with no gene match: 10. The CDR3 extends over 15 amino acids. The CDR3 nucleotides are TGTGCCAGCAGCGTGGCGCTACTAGCGGGAGGCACACAGTTCTTC. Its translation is CASSVALLAGGTQFF.

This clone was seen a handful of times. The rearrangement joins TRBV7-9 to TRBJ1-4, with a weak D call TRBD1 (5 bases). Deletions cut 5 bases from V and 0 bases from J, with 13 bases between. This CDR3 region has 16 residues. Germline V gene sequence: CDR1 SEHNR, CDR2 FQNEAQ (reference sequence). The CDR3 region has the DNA TGTGCCAGCAGCCCTCGGGACGGAACAACTAATGAAAAACTGTTTTTT. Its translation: CASSPRDGTTNEKLFF.

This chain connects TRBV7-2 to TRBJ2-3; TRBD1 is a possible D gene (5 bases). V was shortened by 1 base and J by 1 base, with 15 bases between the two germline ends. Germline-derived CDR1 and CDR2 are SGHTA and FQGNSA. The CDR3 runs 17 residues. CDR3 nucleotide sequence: TGTGCCAGCAGCTTAGACTTCACAGGACCACGCACAGATACGCAGTATTTT. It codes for CASSLDFTGPRTDTQYF.

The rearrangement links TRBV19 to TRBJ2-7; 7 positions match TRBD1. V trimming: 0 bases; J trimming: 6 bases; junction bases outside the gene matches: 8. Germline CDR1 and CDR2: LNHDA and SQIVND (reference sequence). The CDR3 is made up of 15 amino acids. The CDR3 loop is CASSIDWTGQGEQYF. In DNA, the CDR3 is TGTGCCAGTAGTATAGATTGGACAGGTCAAGGCGAGCAGTACTTC.

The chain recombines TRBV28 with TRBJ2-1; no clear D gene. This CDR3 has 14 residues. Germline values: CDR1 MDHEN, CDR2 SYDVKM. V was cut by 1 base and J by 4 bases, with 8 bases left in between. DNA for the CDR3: TGTGCCAGCAGTTTATTATCAGGTTACAATGAGCAGTTCTTC. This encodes CASSLLSGYNEQFF.

This CDR3 reads CATGGREDSYNEQFF. The CDR3, as DNA: TGTGCCACCGGGGGCCGGGAGGACTCCTACAATGAGCAGTTCTTC. This rearrangement joins TRBV10-3 to TRBJ2-1; D might be TRBD2 (7 bases). CDR3 size: 15 residues. Germline V gene sequence: CDR1 ENHRY, CDR2 SYGVKD. V was pared by 10 bases and J by 0 bases, with 16 bases between.

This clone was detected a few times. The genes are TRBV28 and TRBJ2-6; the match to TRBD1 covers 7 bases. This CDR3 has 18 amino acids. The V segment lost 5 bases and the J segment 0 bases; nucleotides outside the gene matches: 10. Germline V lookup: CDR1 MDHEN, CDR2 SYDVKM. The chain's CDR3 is CASSPSRDSVSGANVLTF. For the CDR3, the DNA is TGTGCCAGCAGTCCTTCCCGGGACAGTGTCTCTGGGGCCAACGTCCTGACTTTC.

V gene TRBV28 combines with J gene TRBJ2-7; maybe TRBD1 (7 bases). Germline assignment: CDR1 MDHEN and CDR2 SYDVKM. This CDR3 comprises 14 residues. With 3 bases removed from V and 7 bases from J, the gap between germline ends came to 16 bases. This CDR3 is CASSFRGVLREQYF. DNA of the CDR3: TGTGCCAGCAGTTTCAGGGGGGTTCTGAGGGAGCAGTACTTC.

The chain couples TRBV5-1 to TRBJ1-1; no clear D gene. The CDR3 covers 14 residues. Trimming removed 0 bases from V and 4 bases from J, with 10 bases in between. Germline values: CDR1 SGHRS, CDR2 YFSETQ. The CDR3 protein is CASSLAPLSTEAFF. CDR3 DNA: TGCGCCAGCAGCTTGGCCCCTCTCAGCACTGAAGCTTTCTTT.

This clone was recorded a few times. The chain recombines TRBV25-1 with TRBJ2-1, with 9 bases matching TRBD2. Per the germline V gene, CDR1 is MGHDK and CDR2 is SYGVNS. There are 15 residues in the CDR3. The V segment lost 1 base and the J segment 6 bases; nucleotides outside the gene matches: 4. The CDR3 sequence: CASSESSSGINEQFF. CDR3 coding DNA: TGTGCCAGCAGTGAATCGTCTAGCGGGATCAATGAGCAGTTCTTC.

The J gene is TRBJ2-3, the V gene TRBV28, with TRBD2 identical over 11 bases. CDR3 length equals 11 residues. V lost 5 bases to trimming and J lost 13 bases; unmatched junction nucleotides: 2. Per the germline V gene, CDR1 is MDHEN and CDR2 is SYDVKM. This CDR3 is CASSLSGREYF. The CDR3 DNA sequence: TGTGCCAGCAGTCTTAGCGGGAGGGAGTATTTT.

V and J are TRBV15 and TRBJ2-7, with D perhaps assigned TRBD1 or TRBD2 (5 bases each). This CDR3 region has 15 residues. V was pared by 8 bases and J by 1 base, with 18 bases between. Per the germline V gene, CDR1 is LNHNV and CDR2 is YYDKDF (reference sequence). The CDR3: CATSGRADSSYEQYF. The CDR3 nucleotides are TGTGCCACCTCGGGAAGGGCCGACAGTTCCTACGAGCAGTACTTC. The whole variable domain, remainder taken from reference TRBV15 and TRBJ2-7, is DAMVIQNPRYQVTQFGKPVTLSCSQTLNHNVMYWYQQKSSQAPKLLFHYYDKDFNNEADTPDNFQSRRPNTSFCFLDIRSPGLGDTAMYLCATSGRADSSYEQYFGPGTRLTVT.

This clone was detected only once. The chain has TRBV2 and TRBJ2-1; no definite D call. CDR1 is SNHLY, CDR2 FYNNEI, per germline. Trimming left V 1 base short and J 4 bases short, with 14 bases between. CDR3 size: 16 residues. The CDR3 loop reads CASSEEVTGPYNEQFF. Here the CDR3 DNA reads TGTGCCAGCAGTGAAGAGGTGACGGGCCCTTACAATGAGCAGTTCTTC.

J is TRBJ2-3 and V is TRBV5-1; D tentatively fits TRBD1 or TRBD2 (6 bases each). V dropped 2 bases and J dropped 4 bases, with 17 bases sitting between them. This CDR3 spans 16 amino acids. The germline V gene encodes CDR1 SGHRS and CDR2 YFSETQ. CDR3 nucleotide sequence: TGCGCCAGCAGCTTTTGGCCCTCGGGGGCGTCAGATACGCAGTATTTT. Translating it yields CASSFWPSGASDTQYF.

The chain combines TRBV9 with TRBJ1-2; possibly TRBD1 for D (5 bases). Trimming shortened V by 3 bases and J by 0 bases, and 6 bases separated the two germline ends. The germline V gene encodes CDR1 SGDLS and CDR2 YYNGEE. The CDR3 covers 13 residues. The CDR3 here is CASSGQTNYGYTF. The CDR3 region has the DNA TGTGCCAGCAGCGGACAGACTAACTATGGCTACACCTTC.

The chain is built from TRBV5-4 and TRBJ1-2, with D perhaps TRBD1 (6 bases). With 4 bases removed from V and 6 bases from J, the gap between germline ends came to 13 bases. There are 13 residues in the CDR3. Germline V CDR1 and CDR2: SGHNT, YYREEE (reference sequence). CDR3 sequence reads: CASSTTGFDGYTF. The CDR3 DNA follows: TGTGCCAGCAGCACCACAGGGTTCGATGGCTACACCTTC.

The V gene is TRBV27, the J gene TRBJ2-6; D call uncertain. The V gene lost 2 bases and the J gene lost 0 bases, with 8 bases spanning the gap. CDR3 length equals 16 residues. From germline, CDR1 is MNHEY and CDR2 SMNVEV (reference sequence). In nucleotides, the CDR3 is TGTGCCAGCAGTTTACTCGGCCTCTCTGGGGCCAACGTCCTGACTTTC. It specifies CASSLLGLSGANVLTF.

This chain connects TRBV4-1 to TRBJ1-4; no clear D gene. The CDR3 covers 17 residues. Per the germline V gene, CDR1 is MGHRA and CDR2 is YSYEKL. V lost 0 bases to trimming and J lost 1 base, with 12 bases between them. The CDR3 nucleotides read TGCGCCAGCAGCCAAGATAGTGTGCTACAAACTAATGAAAAACTGTTTTTT. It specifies CASSQDSVLQTNEKLFF.

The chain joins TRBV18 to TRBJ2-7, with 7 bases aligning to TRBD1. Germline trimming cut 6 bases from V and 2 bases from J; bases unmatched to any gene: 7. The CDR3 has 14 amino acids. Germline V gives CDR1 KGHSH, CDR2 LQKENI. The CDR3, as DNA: TGTGCCAGCTCGTCCCGGGACAGTACCTACGAGCAGTACTTC. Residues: CASSSRDSTYEQYF.

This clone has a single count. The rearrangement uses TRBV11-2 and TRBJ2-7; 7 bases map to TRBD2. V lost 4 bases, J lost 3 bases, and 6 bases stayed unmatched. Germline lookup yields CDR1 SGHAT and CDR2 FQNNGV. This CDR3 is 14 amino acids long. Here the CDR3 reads CASSSPRGDYEQYF. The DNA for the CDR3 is TGTGCCAGCAGCTCCCCTCGGGGGGACTACGAGCAGTACTTC.

CDR3 protein: CASSFRADYYEQYF. Here the CDR3 DNA reads TGTGCCAGCAGTTTTCGGGCAGACTACTACGAGCAGTACTTC. The rearrangement uses TRBV27 and TRBJ2-7; D is possibly TRBD2 (5 bases). Between the trimmed V and J ends, which lost 3 bases and 3 bases, there was a span of 12 bases. CDR1 is MNHEY and CDR2 is SMNVEV in the germline V gene (reference sequence). The CDR3 totals 14 residues.

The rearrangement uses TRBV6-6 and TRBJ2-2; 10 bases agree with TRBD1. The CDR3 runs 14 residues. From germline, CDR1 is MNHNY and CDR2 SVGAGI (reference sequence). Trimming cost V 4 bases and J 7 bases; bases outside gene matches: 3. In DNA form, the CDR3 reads TGTGCCAGCAGTTCGGGACAGGGGAGCGGGGAGCTGTTTTTT. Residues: CASSSGQGSGELFF.

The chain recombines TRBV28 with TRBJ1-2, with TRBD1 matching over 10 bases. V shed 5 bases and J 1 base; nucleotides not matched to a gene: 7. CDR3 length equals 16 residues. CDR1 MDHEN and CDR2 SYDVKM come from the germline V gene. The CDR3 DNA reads TGTGCCAGCAGTCCGATCGACAGGGGGCTTAACTATGGCTACACCTTC. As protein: CASSPIDRGLNYGYTF.

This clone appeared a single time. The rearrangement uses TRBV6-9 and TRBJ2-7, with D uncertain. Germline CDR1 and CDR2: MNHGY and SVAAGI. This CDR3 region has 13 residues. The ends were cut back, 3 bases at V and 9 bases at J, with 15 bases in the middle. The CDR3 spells CASSYSSTSRQYF. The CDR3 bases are TGTGCCAGCAGTTACTCCTCAACAAGTCGGCAGTACTTC.

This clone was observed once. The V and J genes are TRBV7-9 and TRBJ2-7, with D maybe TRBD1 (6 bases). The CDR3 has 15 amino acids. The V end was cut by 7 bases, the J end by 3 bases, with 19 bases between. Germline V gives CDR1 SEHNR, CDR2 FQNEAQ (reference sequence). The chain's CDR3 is CASNLMGAMDYEQYF. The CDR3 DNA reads TGTGCCAGCAACCTCATGGGGGCAATGGACTACGAGCAGTACTTC.

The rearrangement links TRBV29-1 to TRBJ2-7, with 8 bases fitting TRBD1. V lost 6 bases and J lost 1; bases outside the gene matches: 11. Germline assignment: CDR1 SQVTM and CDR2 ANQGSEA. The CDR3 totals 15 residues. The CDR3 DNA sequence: TGCAGCGTGGGACATCCGGGACAGGAGTCCTACGAGCAGTACTTC. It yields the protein CSVGHPGQESYEQYF.

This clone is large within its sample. CDR3 sequence: CASSLDKDLSYEQYF. As DNA, the CDR3 is TGTGCCAGCAGCCTGGACAAAGACCTCTCCTACGAGCAGTACTTC. The genes are TRBV28 and TRBJ2-7, with D possibly matching TRBD1 (5 bases). The V end was cut by 6 bases, the J end by 0 bases, with 15 bases between. CDR1 and CDR2 from the germline V gene are MDHEN and SYDVKM. The CDR3 covers 15 residues.

CDR3 nucleotides: TGTGCCAGCAGCGGATGGGGGTCCTCTAATGAAAAACTGTTTTTT. This codes for CASSGWGSSNEKLFF. The rearrangement uses TRBV9 and TRBJ1-4, with D maybe TRBD1 (5 bases). This CDR3 comprises 15 residues. The germline V and J ends were trimmed by 3 bases and 3 bases, with 12 bases remaining between them. Germline CDR1 and CDR2: SGDLS and YYNGEE.

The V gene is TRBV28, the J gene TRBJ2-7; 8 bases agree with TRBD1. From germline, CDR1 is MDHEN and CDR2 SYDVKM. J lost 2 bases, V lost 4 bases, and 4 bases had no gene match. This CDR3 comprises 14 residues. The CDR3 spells CASSSMDRAYEQYF. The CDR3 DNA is TGTGCCAGCAGTTCGATGGACAGGGCCTACGAGCAGTACTTC.